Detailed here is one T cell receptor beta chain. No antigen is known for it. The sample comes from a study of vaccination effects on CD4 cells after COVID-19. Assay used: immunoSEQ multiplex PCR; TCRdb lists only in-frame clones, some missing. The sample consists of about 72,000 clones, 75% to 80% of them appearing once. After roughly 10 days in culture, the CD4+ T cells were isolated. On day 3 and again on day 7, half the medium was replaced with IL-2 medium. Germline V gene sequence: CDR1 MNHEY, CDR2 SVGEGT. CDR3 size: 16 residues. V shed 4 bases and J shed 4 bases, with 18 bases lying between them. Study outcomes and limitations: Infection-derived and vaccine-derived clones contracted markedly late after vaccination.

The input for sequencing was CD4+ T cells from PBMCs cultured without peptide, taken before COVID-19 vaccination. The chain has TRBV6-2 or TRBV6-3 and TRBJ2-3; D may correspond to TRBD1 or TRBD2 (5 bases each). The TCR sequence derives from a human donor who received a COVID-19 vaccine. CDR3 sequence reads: CASSSARGPGPDTQYF. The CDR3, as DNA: TGTGCCAGCAGTTCGGCCCGGGGCCCGGGCCCAGATACGCAGTATTTT.